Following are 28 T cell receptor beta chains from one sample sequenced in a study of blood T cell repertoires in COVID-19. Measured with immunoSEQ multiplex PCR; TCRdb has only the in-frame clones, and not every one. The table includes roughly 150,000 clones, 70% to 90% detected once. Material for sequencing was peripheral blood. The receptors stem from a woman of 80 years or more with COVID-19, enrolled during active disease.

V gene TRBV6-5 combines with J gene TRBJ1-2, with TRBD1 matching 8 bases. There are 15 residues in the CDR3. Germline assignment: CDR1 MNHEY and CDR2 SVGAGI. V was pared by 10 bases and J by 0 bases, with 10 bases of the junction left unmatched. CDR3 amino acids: CATRGRAEPNYGYTF. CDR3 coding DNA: TGTGCCACCAGGGGGCGAGCCGAGCCTAACTATGGCTACACCTTC.

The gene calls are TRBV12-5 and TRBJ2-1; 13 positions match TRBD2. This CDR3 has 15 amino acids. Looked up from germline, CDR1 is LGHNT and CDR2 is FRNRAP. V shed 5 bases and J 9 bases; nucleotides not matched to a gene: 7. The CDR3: CASGRTSGGAFEQFF. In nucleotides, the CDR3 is TGTGCTAGTGGTAGAACTAGCGGGGGGGCCTTTGAGCAGTTCTTC.

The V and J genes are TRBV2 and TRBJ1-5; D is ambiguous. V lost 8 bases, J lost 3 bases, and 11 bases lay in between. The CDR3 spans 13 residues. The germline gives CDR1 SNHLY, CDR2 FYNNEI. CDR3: CASRVLFNQPQHF. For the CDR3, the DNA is TGTGCCAGCCGGGTGCTATTCAATCAGCCCCAGCATTTT.

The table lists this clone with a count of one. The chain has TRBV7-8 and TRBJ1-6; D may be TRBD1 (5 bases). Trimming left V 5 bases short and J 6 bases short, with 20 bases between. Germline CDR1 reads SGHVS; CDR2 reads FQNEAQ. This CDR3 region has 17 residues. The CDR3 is CASSRASGRASNSPLHF. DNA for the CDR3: TGTGCCAGCAGCCGCGCCAGTGGCAGGGCCTCTAATTCACCCCTCCACTTT.

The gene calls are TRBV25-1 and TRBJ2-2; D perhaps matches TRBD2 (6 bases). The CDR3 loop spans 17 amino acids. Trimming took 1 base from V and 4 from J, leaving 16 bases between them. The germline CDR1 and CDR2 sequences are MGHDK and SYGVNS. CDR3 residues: CASSESLGGTSTGELFF. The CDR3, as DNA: TGTGCCAGCAGTGAATCTCTAGGCGGGACGTCCACCGGGGAGCTGTTTTTT.

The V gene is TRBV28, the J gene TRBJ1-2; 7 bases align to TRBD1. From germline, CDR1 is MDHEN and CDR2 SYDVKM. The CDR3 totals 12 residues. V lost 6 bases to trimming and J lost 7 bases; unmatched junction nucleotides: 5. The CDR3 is CASSRGAGGYTF. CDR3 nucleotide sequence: TGTGCCAGCAGCAGGGGGGCGGGTGGCTACACCTTC.

The CDR3 loop reads CATSPEGQTKAFF. The DNA for the CDR3 is TGTGCCACCAGCCCAGAGGGCCAGACTAAAGCTTTCTTT. The rearrangement joins TRBV15 to TRBJ1-1; no definite D call. V shed 5 bases and J shed 9 bases, with 16 bases lying between them. The germline CDR1 and CDR2 sequences are LNHNV and YYDKDF (reference sequence). The CDR3 runs 13 residues. Full variable domain (missing parts from reference TRBV15 and TRBJ1-1): DAMVIQNPRYQVTQFGKPVTLSCSQTLNHNVMYWYQQKSSQAPKLLFHYYDKDFNNEADTPDNFQSRRPNTSFCFLDIRSPGLGDTAMYLCATSPEGQTKAFFGQGTRLTVV.

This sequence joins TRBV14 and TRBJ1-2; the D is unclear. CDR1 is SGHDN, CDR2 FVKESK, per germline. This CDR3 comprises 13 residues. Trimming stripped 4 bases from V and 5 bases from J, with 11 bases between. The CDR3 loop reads CASSPGELYGYTF. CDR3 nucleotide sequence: TGTGCCAGCAGCCCCGGTGAGCTATATGGCTACACCTTC.

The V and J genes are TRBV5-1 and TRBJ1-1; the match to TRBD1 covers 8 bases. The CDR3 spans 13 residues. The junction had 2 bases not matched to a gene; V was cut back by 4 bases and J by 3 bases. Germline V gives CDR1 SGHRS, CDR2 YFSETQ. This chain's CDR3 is CASSAGGDTEAFF. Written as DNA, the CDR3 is TGCGCCAGCAGCGCAGGGGGCGACACTGAAGCTTTCTTT.

Written as DNA, the CDR3 is TGTGCCAGCAGTGAGAAAGGCGGTTCCTACGAGCAGTACTTC. Protein product: CASSEKGGSYEQYF. The chain links TRBV2 to TRBJ2-7; the D is unclear. The germline gives CDR1 SNHLY, CDR2 FYNNEI. The CDR3 spans 14 residues. The ends were cut back, 3 bases at V and 1 base at J, with 10 bases in the middle.

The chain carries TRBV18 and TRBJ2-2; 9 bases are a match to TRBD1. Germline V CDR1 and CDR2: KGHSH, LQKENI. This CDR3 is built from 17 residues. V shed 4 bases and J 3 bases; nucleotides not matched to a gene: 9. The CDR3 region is CASSLSGTGIDTGELFF. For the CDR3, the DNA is TGTGCCAGCTCACTTTCCGGGACAGGGATTGACACCGGGGAGCTGTTTTTT.

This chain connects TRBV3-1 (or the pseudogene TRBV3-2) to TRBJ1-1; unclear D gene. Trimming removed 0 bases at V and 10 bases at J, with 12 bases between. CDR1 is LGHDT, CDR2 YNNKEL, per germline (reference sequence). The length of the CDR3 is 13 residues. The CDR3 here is CASSQDPFGVAFF. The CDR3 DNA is TGTGCCAGCAGCCAAGACCCCTTCGGGGTAGCTTTCTTT.

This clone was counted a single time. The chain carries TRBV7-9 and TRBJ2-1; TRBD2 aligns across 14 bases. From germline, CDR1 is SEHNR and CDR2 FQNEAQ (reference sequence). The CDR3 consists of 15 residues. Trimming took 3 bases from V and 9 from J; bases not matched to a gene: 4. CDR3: CASSLGTSGSSEQFF. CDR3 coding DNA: TGTGCCAGCAGCTTGGGGACTAGCGGGAGCTCTGAGCAGTTCTTC. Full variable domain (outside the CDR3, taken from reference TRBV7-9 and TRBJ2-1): DTGVSQNPRHKITKRGQNVTFRCDPISEHNRLYWYRQTLGQGPEFLTYFQNEAQLEKSRLLSDRFSAERPKGSFSTLEIQRTEQGDSAMYLCASSLGTSGSSEQFFGPGTRLTVL.

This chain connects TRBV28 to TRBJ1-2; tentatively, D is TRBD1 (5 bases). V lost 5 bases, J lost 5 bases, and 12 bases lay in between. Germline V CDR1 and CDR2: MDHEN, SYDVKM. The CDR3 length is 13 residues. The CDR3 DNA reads TGTGCCAGCAGTCCTCCGGGACTTTATGGCTACACCTTC. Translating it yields CASSPPGLYGYTF.

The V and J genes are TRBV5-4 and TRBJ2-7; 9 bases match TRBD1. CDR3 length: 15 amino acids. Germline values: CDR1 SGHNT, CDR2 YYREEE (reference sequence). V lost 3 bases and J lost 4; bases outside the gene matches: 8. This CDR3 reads CASSWGQGTVYEQYF. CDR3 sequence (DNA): TGTGCCAGCAGCTGGGGACAGGGAACGGTTTACGAGCAGTACTTC.

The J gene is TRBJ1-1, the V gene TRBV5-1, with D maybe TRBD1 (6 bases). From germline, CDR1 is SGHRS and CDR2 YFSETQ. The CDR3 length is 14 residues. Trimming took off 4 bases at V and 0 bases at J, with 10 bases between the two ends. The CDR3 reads CASSPDSLNTEAFF. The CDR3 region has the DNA TGCGCCAGCAGCCCGGACAGCTTGAACACTGAAGCTTTCTTT.

CDR3 sequence reads: CASSPLQGSLLHF. As DNA, the CDR3 is TGTGCCAGCAGCCCGCTTCAGGGTTCTCTCCTCCACTTT. The V and J genes are TRBV5-6 and TRBJ1-6, with D maybe TRBD1 (5 bases). Germline loops: CDR1 SGHDT, CDR2 YYEEEE. Trimming took off 4 bases at V and 15 bases at J, with 17 bases between the two ends. The CDR3 runs to 13 residues. Full variable domain (rest looked up from reference TRBV5-6 and TRBJ1-6): DAGVTQSPTHLIKTRGQQVTLRCSPKSGHDTVSWYQQALGQGPQFIFQYYEEEERQRGNFPDRFSGHQFPNYSSELNVNALLLGDSALYLCASSPLQGSLLHFGNGTRLTVT.

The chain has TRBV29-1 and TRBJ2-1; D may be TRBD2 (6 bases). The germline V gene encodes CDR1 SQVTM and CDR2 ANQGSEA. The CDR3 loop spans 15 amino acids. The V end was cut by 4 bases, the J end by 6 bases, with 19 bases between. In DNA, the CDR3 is TGCAGCGTTGTAGGAGTGGGGGGATTTCGCAATGAGCAGTTCTTC. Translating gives CSVVGVGGFRNEQFF.

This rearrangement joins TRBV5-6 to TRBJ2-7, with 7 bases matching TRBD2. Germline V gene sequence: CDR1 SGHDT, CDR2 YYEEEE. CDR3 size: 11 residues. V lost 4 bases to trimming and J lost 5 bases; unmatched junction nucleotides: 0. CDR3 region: CASSGGDEQYF. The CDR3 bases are TGTGCCAGCAGCGGGGGGGACGAGCAGTACTTC.

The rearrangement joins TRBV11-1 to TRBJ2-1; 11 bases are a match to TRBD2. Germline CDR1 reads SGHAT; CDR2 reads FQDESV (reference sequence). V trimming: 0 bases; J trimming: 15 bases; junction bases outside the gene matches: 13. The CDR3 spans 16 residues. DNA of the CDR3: TGTGCCAGCAGCTTAGCTGGCGCTAGCGGGAGGTTCCTCCCGTTCTTC. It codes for CASSLAGASGRFLPFF.

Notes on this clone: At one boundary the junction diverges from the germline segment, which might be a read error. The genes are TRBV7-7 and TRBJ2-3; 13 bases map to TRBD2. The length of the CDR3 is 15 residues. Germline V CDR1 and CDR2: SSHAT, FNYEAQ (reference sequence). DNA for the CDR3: TGTGCTAGCAGCCGGGGACTAGCGGGGTCAGATACGCAGTATTTT. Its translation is CASSRGLAGSDTQYF.

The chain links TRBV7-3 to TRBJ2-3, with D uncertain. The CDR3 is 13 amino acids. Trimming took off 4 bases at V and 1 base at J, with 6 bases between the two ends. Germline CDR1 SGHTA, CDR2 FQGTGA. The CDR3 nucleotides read TGTGCCAGCAGCTCACGGGGCACAGATACGCAGTATTTT. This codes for CASSSRGTDTQYF.

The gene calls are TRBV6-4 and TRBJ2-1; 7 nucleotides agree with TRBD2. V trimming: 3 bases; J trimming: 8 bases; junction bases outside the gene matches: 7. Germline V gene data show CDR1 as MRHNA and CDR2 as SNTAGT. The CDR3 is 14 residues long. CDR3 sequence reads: CASSEGGRGDEQFF. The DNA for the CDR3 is TGTGCCAGCAGTGAGGGAGGGAGGGGCGATGAGCAGTTCTTC.

CDR3 coding DNA: TGTGCCAGCAGCCCTTTGACTAGCGGGAGGGGGGCCGAGCAGTACTTC. The encoded protein is CASSPLTSGRGAEQYF. The chain links TRBV7-8 to TRBJ2-7; 14 bases align to TRBD2. Germline CDR1 SGHVS, CDR2 FQNEAQ. The V and J ends lost 5 bases and 6 bases, in that order; junction bases with no gene match: 9. The CDR3 runs to 16 residues.

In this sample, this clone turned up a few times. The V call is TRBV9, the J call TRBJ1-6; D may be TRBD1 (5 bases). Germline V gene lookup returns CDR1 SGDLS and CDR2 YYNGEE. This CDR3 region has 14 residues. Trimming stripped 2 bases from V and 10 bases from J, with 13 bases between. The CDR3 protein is CASSVGGLRSPLHF. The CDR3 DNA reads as TGTGCCAGCAGCGTTGGGGGGTTGCGCTCACCCCTCCACTTT.

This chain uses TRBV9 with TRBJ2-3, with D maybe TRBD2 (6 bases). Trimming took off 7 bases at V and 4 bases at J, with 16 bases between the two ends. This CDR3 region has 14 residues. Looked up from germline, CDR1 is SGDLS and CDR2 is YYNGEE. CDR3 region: CASAGEVAADTQYF. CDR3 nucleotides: TGTGCCAGCGCCGGCGAGGTAGCGGCAGATACGCAGTATTTT.

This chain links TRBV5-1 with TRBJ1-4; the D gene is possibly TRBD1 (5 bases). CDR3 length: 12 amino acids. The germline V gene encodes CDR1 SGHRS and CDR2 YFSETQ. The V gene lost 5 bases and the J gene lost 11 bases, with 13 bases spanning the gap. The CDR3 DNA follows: TGCGCCAGCAGTGAAACGCGGGGGAAACTGTTTTTT. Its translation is CASSETRGKLFF.

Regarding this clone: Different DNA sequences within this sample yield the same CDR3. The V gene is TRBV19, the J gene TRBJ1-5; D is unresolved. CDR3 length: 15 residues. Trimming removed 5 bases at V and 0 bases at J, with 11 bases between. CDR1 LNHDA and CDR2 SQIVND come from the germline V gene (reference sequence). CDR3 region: CASSPWADSNQPQHF. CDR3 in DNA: TGTGCCAGTAGTCCGTGGGCAGATAGCAATCAGCCCCAGCATTTT.